This TCR beta chain stems from a study of blood T cell repertoires in COVID-19. Here immunoSEQ multiplex PCR was the method, and the copy in TCRdb shows in-frame clones only, minus some. The table has about 85,000 clones, roughly 89% seen once. CDR1 is SGHAT, CDR2 FQNNGV, per germline. V was pared by 4 bases and J by 4 bases, with 11 bases of the junction left unmatched. The CDR3 contains 17 residues. The TCR comes from a woman at least 80 years old with active or convalescent COVID-19. Sequenced: peripheral blood. The genes are TRBV11-2 and TRBJ2-1; 9 nucleotides agree with TRBD2. The CDR3 DNA sequence: TGTGCCAGCAGCTCCCGGTTGGCTAGCGGGGCGTACAATGAGCAGTTCTTC. As protein: CASSSRLASGAYNEQFF.